The subject of this entry is one TCR beta chain. The source of the sample is a study of T cells expressing NK-cell markers. Germline V gives CDR1 SQVTM, CDR2 ANQGSEA. The CDR3 consists of 15 residues. Using the 5' RACE reads, TCRdb records one entry per CDR3 protein without DNA. The listing contains 550,000 or so distinct CDR3 sequences. The clonotype originates from a man in his late teens or twenties in good health. This chain links TRBV29-1 with TRBJ1-5. The source material was blood T cells: a sorted CD56 or NKG2C T cell subset, CD4+ or CD8+ T cells, or bulk PBMC T cells (not recorded which). The CDR3 spells CSVGAGGGGNQPQHF.